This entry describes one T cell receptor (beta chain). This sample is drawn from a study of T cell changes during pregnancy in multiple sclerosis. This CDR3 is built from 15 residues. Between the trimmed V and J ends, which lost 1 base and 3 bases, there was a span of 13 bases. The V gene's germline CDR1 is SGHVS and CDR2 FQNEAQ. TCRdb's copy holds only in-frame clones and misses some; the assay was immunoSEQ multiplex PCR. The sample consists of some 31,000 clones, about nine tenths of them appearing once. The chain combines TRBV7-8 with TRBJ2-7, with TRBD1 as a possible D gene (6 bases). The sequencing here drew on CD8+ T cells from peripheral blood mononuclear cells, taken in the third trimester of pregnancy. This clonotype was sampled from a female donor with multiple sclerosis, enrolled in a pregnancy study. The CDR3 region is CASSLVVGQNYEQYF. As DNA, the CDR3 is TGTGCCAGCAGCTTAGTCGTCGGACAGAACTACGAGCAGTACTTC.